This T cell receptor (beta chain) was identified in a study of T-cell reconstitution after alpha-beta-depleted transplantation in children. Study conclusions and caveats: High day-60 TCRbeta diversity in some patients came from surviving recipient T cells and thymic progenitors. There were reportedly several hundred expanded graft clones from which alpha-beta T cells came about two months after transplant.

Comment on this clonotype: Antigen specificity is unknown.

Researchers prepared the TCRbeta library using unique molecular identifiers, the study reports. Using its own MiXCR run on the PCR reads, TCRdb lists one record per CDR3 protein. This table holds 500,000 to 750,000 distinct CDR3 sequences, 10% to 15% found once. Germline V CDR1 and CDR2: SQVTM, ANQGSEA. Deletions cut 1 base from V and 5 bases from J, with 11 bases between. This CDR3 has 14 amino acids. The sequence came from a male patient between 10 and 17 years old who had a stem cell transplant for acute myeloid leukemia, so the T cells may come from the graft donor. This sample comprised PBMCs, mostly from graft donor cells, obtained 360 days after TCRalphabeta/CD19-depleted stem cell transplant. V and J are TRBV29-1 and TRBJ2-2; either TRBD1 or TRBD2 may fit D (5 bases each). The CDR3 DNA is TGCAGCGTTGAAGGGGGCCGGGGAACCGGGGAGCTGTTTTTT. It is translated as CSVEGGRGTGELFF.